A selection of T cell receptor beta chains follows, all from one sample in a study of T cell responses to AZD1222 COVID-19 vaccine. Libraries were prepared by immunoSEQ multiplex PCR; TCRdb keeps only in-frame clonotypes and omits some of them. Altogether about 100,000 clones are present, just under 90% being singletons, with the ten largest covering around 15%. Sample: peripheral blood, taken on day 0 of AZD1222 vaccination. These receptors were taken from an adult in good health. CDR3s include the opening cysteine and the closing phenylalanine or tryptophan. A D gene is named only where the DNA matches it firmly. Where a row states a size, it is once, few, many or the class of an expanded clone; other rows omit it.

v_gene	j_gene	abundance	d_gene	CDR3nt	CDR3aa
TRBV6-5	TRBJ1-6	-	-	TGTGCCAGCAGTAACGACAGGATGACACCCCTCCACTTT	CASSNDRMTPLHF
TRBV2	TRBJ2-3	-	-	TGTGCCAGCAGGGCGATTAGTACAGATACGCAGTATTTT	CASRAISTDTQYF
TRBV18	TRBJ1-1	-	-	TGTGCCAGCTCACTCCTTACAGAGAACACTGAAGCTTTCTTT	CASSLLTENTEAFF
TRBV5-1	TRBJ1-1	-	-	TGCGCCAGCCGCCGGGGAGCGGACACTGAAGCTTTCTTT	CASRRGADTEAFF
TRBV4-1	TRBJ1-2	-	-	TGCGCCAGCAGCCAAGTACCGTTGGGTGACTATGGCTACACCTTC	CASSQVPLGDYGYTF
TRBV5-4	TRBJ2-2	-	TRBD1	TGTGCCGGGGGACAGGGGGGCACCGGGGAGCTGTTTTTT	CAGGQGGTGELFF
TRBV5-1	TRBJ1-2	-	-	TGCGCCAGCAGTTACCCCGGACGGATGGTCGGCTACACCTTC	CASSYPGRMVGYTF
TRBV2	TRBJ1-1	-	TRBD1	TGTGCCAGCAGAAGGGACAGGGTCGTGGGAACTGAAGCTTTCTTT	CASRRDRVVGTEAFF
TRBV7-2	TRBJ2-7	once	TRBD2	TGTGCCAGCAGCTTAGTCGGGACTAGCGGGAGTTACGAGCAGTACTTC	CASSLVGTSGSYEQYF
TRBV2	TRBJ1-1	-	TRBD1	TGTGCCAGCAGCCCAAATCGACAGGGTTTCACTGAAGCTTTCTTT	CASSPNRQGFTEAFF
TRBV5-4	TRBJ2-1	-	TRBD2	TGTGCCAGCAGCTTTGGGCTAGCGGGAGTGGGCAATGAGCAGTTCTTC	CASSFGLAGVGNEQFF
TRBV3-1/TRBV3-2	TRBJ2-7	-	-	TGTGCCAGCAGCCACGGCCAGCCCGGGTCCTACGAGCAGTACTTC	CASSHGQPGSYEQYF
TRBV4-2	TRBJ2-5	-	-	TGTGCCAGCAGTCAACAGGGGGGGAGAGAGACCCAGTACTTC	CASSQQGGRETQYF
TRBV5-1	TRBJ2-2	-	TRBD2	TGCGCCAGCAGCTTTTCGGGAGCGGGGACCGGGGAGCTGTTTTTT	CASSFSGAGTGELFF
TRBV19	TRBJ2-7	-	TRBD1	TGTGCCAGTAGTATATTCGCCGGACAGGGGAAGGTCGAGCAGTACTTC	CASSIFAGQGKVEQYF
TRBV11-3	TRBJ2-6	-	-	TGTGCCAGCAGCTTCCCACGGCTTCTTGGGGCCAACGTCCTGACTTTC	CASSFPRLLGANVLTF
TRBV7-8	TRBJ2-5	-	-	TGTGCCAGCAGCTTAGGATACCAAGAGACCCAGTACTTC	CASSLGYQETQYF
TRBV23-1	TRBJ2-6	-	-	TGCGCCAGCAGTCGCTGGAGGACCTACTCTGGGGCCAACGTCCTGACTTTC	CASSRWRTYSGANVLTF
TRBV30	TRBJ1-2	-	-	TGTGCCTGGAGAGGGACACCGGAAAGCTACACCTTC	CAWRGTPESYTF
TRBV5-1	TRBJ1-6	few	-	TGCGCCAGCAGCTTGAGCTCCTATAATTCACCCCTCCACTTT	CASSLSSYNSPLHF
TRBV19	TRBJ1-5	-	-	TGTGCCAGTAGTCTCTTTGGGCCGGCCACCGGCTGGCCCCAGCATTTT	CASSLFGPATGWPQHF
TRBV29-1	TRBJ1-1	-	TRBD1	TGCAGCGCCACGGGACAGATCAACACTGAAGCTTTCTTT	CSATGQINTEAFF
TRBV29-1	TRBJ1-4	once	TRBD1	TGCAGCGTTGAAGAGACAGGGGGAGTTTCCGAAAAACTGTTTTTT	CSVEETGGVSEKLFF
TRBV19	TRBJ1-4	-	TRBD1	TGTGCCAGTAGTATACAGGGGGCGGACGAAAAACTGTTTTTT	CASSIQGADEKLFF
TRBV2	TRBJ2-7	-	-	TGTGCCAGCAGTTTGGAAGGGATCTACGAGCAGTACTTC	CASSLEGIYEQYF
TRBV7-9	TRBJ2-1	-	TRBD2	TGTGCCAGCAGCTATAGCGGGCCTAGGGATGAGCAGTTCTTC	CASSYSGPRDEQFF
TRBV6-1	TRBJ1-2	-	-	TGTGCCAGCAGTGAAGAGGGAAGGCAGCAAAGGGCTTATGGCTACACCTTC	CASSEEGRQQRAYGYTF
TRBV5-1	TRBJ2-3	-	-	TGCGCCAGCAGCTTGACAGGGAACCTGGGGGCAGATACGCAGTATTTT	CASSLTGNLGADTQYF
TRBV5-6	TRBJ2-7	-	TRBD1	TGTGCCAGCAGCAGGGACAGGGCCTACGAGCAGTACTTC	CASSRDRAYEQYF
TRBV7-2	TRBJ1-1	-	TRBD1	TGTGCCAGCAGCCCCCTGACAGGGCTCGGCACTGAAGCTTTCTTT	CASSPLTGLGTEAFF
TRBV28	TRBJ2-1	-	-	TGTGCCAGCAGCCTACCGGGCCTCGACAATGAGCAGTTCTTC	CASSLPGLDNEQFF
TRBV7-9	TRBJ2-1	few	TRBD2	TGTGCCAGCAGCCCTATCGGGGTAGCGGGAGGGCCCTACAATGAGCAGTTCTTC	CASSPIGVAGGPYNEQFF
TRBV10-3	TRBJ2-1	-	TRBD2	TGTGCCATCAGTGCGGGACTAGCGGGAGGCTATGAGCAGTTCTTC	CAISAGLAGGYEQFF
TRBV6-5	TRBJ1-6	-	-	TGTGCCAGCAGTTACTCGCTCGGGGATCTACCCCTCCACTTT	CASSYSLGDLPLHF
TRBV7-2	TRBJ1-1	-	-	TGTGCCAGCAGCTCCCTTAGACAGCAGATAGCTTTCTTT	CASSSLRQQIAFF
TRBV3-1/TRBV3-2	TRBJ2-5	-	-	TGTGCCAGCAGCCTTCGGACCCCCCGAGAGGAGACCCAGTACTTC	CASSLRTPREETQYF